This is a list of T cell receptor beta chains from one sample in a study of blood T cells in healthy people across ages. TCRdb re-analysed the 5' RACE reads in MiXCR, keeping a single row per CDR3 protein. The sample contains over a million distinct CDR3 sequences, 42% of which appear only once. Sequencing was performed on blood. The receptor set was obtained from a woman between 18 and 30 years old in good health. Both conserved end residues are part of each CDR3. A D gene is named only where the DNA matches it firmly. Clone size is shown for a subset of rows, as once, few, many or a class of expanded clone.

J gene | V gene | D gene | clone size | CDR3 DNA | CDR3 protein
TRBJ1-2 | TRBV3-1 | NA | NA | TGTGCCAGCAGCCAAGCCCATATGGGCTACACCTTC | CASSQAHMGYTF
TRBJ1-1 | TRBV14 | NA | NA | TGTGCCAGCAGCCAAGATTTCGGGGCAGGGGTCCGCACTGAAGCTTTCTTT | CASSQDFGAGVRTEAFF
TRBJ2-7 | TRBV5-1 | TRBD2 | many | TGCGCCAGCAGCTTCGGCGGGACTAGCGGGAGTATCTACGAGCAGTACTTC | CASSFGGTSGSIYEQYF
TRBJ2-3 | TRBV2 | NA | few | TGTGCCAGCAGTGAAGCCGGGGCGAGCCGAGGTACGCAGTATTTT | CASSEAGASRGTQYF
TRBJ2-7 | TRBV4-3 | NA | few | TGCGCCAGCAGCCGGTGGGACGGCTACTACGAGCAGTACTTC | CASSRWDGYYEQYF
TRBJ2-7 | TRBV6-2/TRBV6-3 | TRBD2 | NA | TGTGCCAGCAGACCGAGCGGGAGGAGCTACGAGCAGTACTTC | CASRPSGRSYEQYF
TRBJ1-1 | TRBV4-3 | TRBD1 | NA | TGCGCCAGCAGCCAAGATGGGGCAGGGGGCGGTGAAGCTTTCTTT | CASSQDGAGGGEAFF
TRBJ2-2 | TRBV4-1 | TRBD1 | NA | TGCGCCAGCAGCCAATCCAACAGGGGGCTTGGGACCGGGGAGCTGTTTTTT | CASSQSNRGLGTGELFF
TRBJ1-5 | TRBV29-1 | NA | NA | TGCAGCGTTGGAGAGGAATATAGCAATCAGCCCCAGCATTTT | CSVGEEYSNQPQHF
TRBJ2-3 | TRBV5-1 | NA | NA | TGCGCCAGCAGCGTGGATTCGGGAAGAGATACGCAGTATTTT | CASSVDSGRDTQYF
TRBJ2-3 | TRBV5-1 | NA | once | TGCGCCAGCACGCCTAGGGGGGGGCAGGCAGATACGCAGTATTTT | CASTPRGGQADTQYF
TRBJ1-6 | TRBV20-1 | NA | few | TGCAGTGCTAGAGCGAGGGGCGGCTATAATTCACCCCTCCACTTT | CSARARGGYNSPLHF
TRBJ1-1 | TRBV5-1 | NA | NA | TGCGCCAGCAGCTTGCAACAGGGATGGGACACTGAAGCTTTCTTT | CASSLQQGWDTEAFF
TRBJ2-3 | TRBV12-3/TRBV12-4 | NA | NA | TGTGCCAGCAGTTTGACGTCCCCTAGCACAGATACGCAGTATTTT | CASSLTSPSTDTQYF
TRBJ2-1 | TRBV6-4 | TRBD2 | many | TGTGCCAGCAGTACCGGGACTAGCGGGGGGGGCGATGAGCAGTTCTTC | CASSTGTSGGGDEQFF
TRBJ1-3 | TRBV5-5 | NA | few | TGTGCCAGCAGCTTAGACACTGTCAGAAACACCATATATTTT | CASSLDTVRNTIYF
TRBJ1-6 | TRBV7-2 | TRBD1 | NA | TGTGCCAGCAGCTTAGCTGGAGGGGGCTACTCACCCCTCCACTTT | CASSLAGGGYSPLHF
TRBJ2-7 | TRBV5-1 | TRBD1 | few | TGCGCCAGCAGCTTAGCACCGGGACAGGCTCCCTACGAGCAGTACTTC | CASSLAPGQAPYEQYF
TRBJ2-3 | TRBV3-1 | NA | NA | TGTGCCAGCAGCCCCCATGGGGAAGATACGCAGTATTTT | CASSPHGEDTQYF
TRBJ1-3 | TRBV28 | NA | NA | TGTGCCAGCAGTCCAGTCGTTGGAAACACCATATATTTT | CASSPVVGNTIYF
TRBJ2-7 | TRBV3-1 | NA | many | TGTGCCAGCAGCCAAAGGGCGGGCTCCTACGAGCAGTACTTC | CASSQRAGSYEQYF
TRBJ1-1 | TRBV2 | TRBD1 | NA | TGTGCCAGCAGTGATCGGACAGGGGTAGCTGAAGCTTTCTTT | CASSDRTGVAEAFF
TRBJ2-7 | TRBV27 | NA | NA | TGTGCCAGCAGTTTATACAGGGCGGGCTTCGACGAGCAGTACTTC | CASSLYRAGFDEQYF
TRBJ2-7 | TRBV28 | TRBD1 | NA | TGTGCCAGCAGAAGTCCGTACAGGGGTGTCTACGAGCAGTACTTC | CASRSPYRGVYEQYF
TRBJ2-1 | TRBV29-1 | NA | few | TGCAGCGTTTCTTTGGGCCATGAGCAGTTCTTC | CSVSLGHEQFF
TRBJ2-1 | TRBV29-1 | TRBD1 | many | TGCAGCGTGACAGGGGGAAGCTCCTACAATGAGCAGTTCTTC | CSVTGGSSYNEQFF
TRBJ2-2 | TRBV12-3/TRBV12-4 | NA | NA | TGTACCAGCAGGAGATTGGCACCGTTCAACACCGGGGAGCTGTTTTTT | CTSRRLAPFNTGELFF
TRBJ2-4 | TRBV5-6 | NA | few | TGTGCCAGCAGCTTGAGGCAGGTTGGCAAAAGCATTCAGTACTTC | CASSLRQVGKSIQYF
TRBJ2-3 | TRBV7-2 | NA | few | TGTGCCAGCAGCTTATTGGAAGGGGTTACGCAGTATTTT | CASSLLEGVTQYF
TRBJ1-1 | TRBV4-1 | TRBD1 | NA | TGCGCCAGCAGCCACGGACAGGGGGGCACTGAAGCTTTCTTT | CASSHGQGGTEAFF
TRBJ2-1 | TRBV13 | NA | NA | TGTGCCAGCAGCTTAGTCGGAGCGGAAAATGAGCAGTTCTTC | CASSLVGAENEQFF
TRBJ1-2 | TRBV7-9 | NA | NA | TGTGCCAGCAGCTTAACTCAGGTGTTCTCTGGCTACACCTTC | CASSLTQVFSGYTF
TRBJ2-7 | TRBV9 | NA | many | TGTGCCAGCAGCGTAGCATCCCTGAGAAGCTACGAGCAGTACTTC | CASSVASLRSYEQYF
TRBJ1-2 | TRBV9 | NA | NA | TGTGCCAGCAGCGTAGAAGAGAACAGGGCTGGCTACACCTTC | CASSVEENRAGYTF
TRBJ1-4 | TRBV15 | NA | few | TGTGCCACCAGCAGAAGGGACAACCAGTGGGAACTGTTTTTT | CATSRRDNQWELFF
TRBJ2-5 | TRBV20-1 | NA | few | TGCAGTGCTAGGTTTACGGAGCAAGAGACCCAGTACTTC | CSARFTEQETQYF
TRBJ2-5 | TRBV24-1 | TRBD1 | NA | TGTGCCACTCGACAGGGGAACGATGAGCAGTACTTC | CATRQGNDEQYF
TRBJ2-1 | TRBV14 | NA | NA | TGTGCCAGCAGCTACGGACGGGCCACCTACAATGAGCAGTTCTTC | CASSYGRATYNEQFF
TRBJ2-5 | TRBV12-3/TRBV12-4 | TRBD2 | NA | TGTGCCAGCAGTTTAGCACTAGCGAGAAAAGAGACCCAGTACTTC | CASSLALARKETQYF
TRBJ1-6 | TRBV5-5 | TRBD1 | few | TGTGCCAGCAGCTTGGCCCACCGGCAGGGGGATAATTCACCCCTCCACTTT | CASSLAHRQGDNSPLHF
TRBJ2-3 | TRBV7-3 | NA | few | TGTGCCAGCAGTAGCGGTGGCGCAGATACGCAGTATTTT | CASSSGGADTQYF
TRBJ2-3 | TRBV30 | NA | NA | TGTGCCTGGAGGGGGGGGCGAAGCACAGATACGCAGTATTTT | CAWRGGRSTDTQYF
TRBJ2-7 | TRBV29-1 | TRBD2 | NA | TGCAGCGTTTCTAGCGGGGTTCTCTACGAGCAGTACTTC | CSVSSGVLYEQYF
TRBJ2-7 | TRBV29-1 | TRBD1 | NA | TGCAGCGTTCTGCCCCGGGACAGCGCCTCCTACGAGCAGTACTTC | CSVLPRDSASYEQYF
TRBJ2-7 | TRBV7-6 | NA | few | TGTGCCAGCAGCCCACCCGGACGTACCTACGAGCAGTACTTC | CASSPPGRTYEQYF
TRBJ2-2 | TRBV7-8 | NA | NA | TGTGCCAGCAGCTTAACTGTGGCGGCTAACACCGGGGAGCTGTTTTTT | CASSLTVAANTGELFF
TRBJ2-3 | TRBV6-5 | NA | NA | TGTGCCAGCAGTGACTCAGAGATTATAGATACGCAGTATTTT | CASSDSEIIDTQYF
TRBJ2-7 | TRBV29-1 | TRBD1 | NA | TGCAGTGCGACAGGGATGACCTACGAGCAGTACTTC | CSATGMTYEQYF